This is a list of T cell receptor beta chains from one sample in a study of technical replicates of blood from several donors. TCRdb keeps only in-frame clones here, not all; method: immunoSEQ multiplex PCR. The repertoire has around 72,000 clones, over 95% of them found once; the top ten carry approximately 0.21%. The sequenced sample was T cells isolated from PBMCs. These receptors originate from a human donor in good health. The CDR3 runs from the conserved cysteine through the conserved F or W. The D gene is left open where the match is weak. Only some rows state a clone size, as once, few, many or a class for expanded clones.

D gene: .; clone size: .; J gene: TRBJ1-4; V gene: TRBV9; CDR3 protein: CASSPFGRLNEKLFF; CDR3 DNA: TGTGCCAGCAGCCCCTTTGGGAGGTTAAATGAAAAACTGTTTTTT
D gene: .; clone size: .; J gene: TRBJ2-7; V gene: TRBV11-2; CDR3 protein: CASSFLGREQYF; CDR3 DNA: TGTGCCAGCAGCTTTTTGGGGCGCGAGCAGTACTTC
D gene: .; clone size: .; J gene: TRBJ2-1; V gene: TRBV10-2; CDR3 protein: CASGGNEQFF; CDR3 DNA: TGCGCCAGCGGGGGGAATGAGCAGTTCTTC
D gene: .; clone size: .; J gene: TRBJ2-1; V gene: TRBV19; CDR3 protein: CASSISAGSRHNEQFF; CDR3 DNA: TGTGCCAGTAGTATATCGGCGGGGTCCCGCCACAATGAGCAGTTCTTC
D gene: TRBD2; clone size: .; J gene: TRBJ2-7; V gene: TRBV7-6; CDR3 protein: CASSLALSGRGEQYF; CDR3 DNA: TGTGCCAGCAGCTTAGCGCTGAGCGGGAGGGGCGAGCAGTACTTC
D gene: .; clone size: .; J gene: TRBJ2-2; V gene: TRBV27; CDR3 protein: CASSFMSATGELFF; CDR3 DNA: TGTGCCAGCAGTTTTATGTCAGCGACCGGGGAGCTGTTTTTT
D gene: TRBD2; clone size: .; J gene: TRBJ2-1; V gene: TRBV5-4; CDR3 protein: CASSYTSGRPNEQFF; CDR3 DNA: TGTGCCAGCAGCTATACTAGCGGGAGGCCCAATGAGCAGTTCTTC
D gene: TRBD1; clone size: .; J gene: TRBJ1-5; V gene: TRBV28; CDR3 protein: CASRYTGGNQPQHF; CDR3 DNA: TGTGCCAGCAGATATACAGGGGGGAATCAGCCCCAGCATTTT
D gene: .; clone size: .; J gene: TRBJ2-1; V gene: TRBV6-1; CDR3 protein: CAASGEGVEQFF; CDR3 DNA: TGTGCCGCCTCAGGTGAGGGAGTAGAGCAGTTCTTC
D gene: TRBD2; clone size: .; J gene: TRBJ2-7; V gene: TRBV5-1; CDR3 protein: CASSGKFSGRAVEQYF; CDR3 DNA: TGCGCCAGCAGCGGAAAGTTTAGCGGGAGGGCCGTCGAGCAGTACTTC
D gene: TRBD1; clone size: .; J gene: TRBJ2-7; V gene: TRBV19; CDR3 protein: CASPQGAKPCYEQYF; CDR3 DNA: TGTGCCAGCCCTCAGGGGGCGAAGCCGTGCTACGAGCAGTACTTC
D gene: TRBD2; clone size: .; J gene: TRBJ2-5; V gene: TRBV5-1; CDR3 protein: CASSLARLAGAETQYF; CDR3 DNA: TGCGCCAGCAGCTTGGCTAGGCTAGCGGGAGCAGAGACCCAGTACTTC
D gene: TRBD1; clone size: .; J gene: TRBJ2-1; V gene: TRBV7-2; CDR3 protein: CASSLELGQGARNNEQFF; CDR3 DNA: TGTGCCAGCAGCCTAGAGCTCGGACAGGGGGCAAGGAACAATGAGCAGTTCTTC
D gene: .; clone size: .; J gene: TRBJ2-1; V gene: TRBV7-3; CDR3 protein: CASSLTGGYNEQFF; CDR3 DNA: TGTGCCAGCAGCTTAACAGGGGGCTACAATGAGCAGTTCTTC
D gene: .; clone size: .; J gene: TRBJ1-1; V gene: TRBV2; CDR3 protein: CASSDWGAAAEAFF; CDR3 DNA: TGTGCCAGCAGTGATTGGGGCGCGGCCGCTGAAGCTTTCTTT
D gene: .; clone size: .; J gene: TRBJ1-4; V gene: TRBV18; CDR3 protein: CASSPPRDYNEKLFF; CDR3 DNA: TGTGCCAGCTCACCACCCAGGGACTACAATGAAAAACTGTTTTTT
D gene: .; clone size: .; J gene: TRBJ1-1; V gene: TRBV13; CDR3 protein: CASSLEVRTNEAFF; CDR3 DNA: TGTGCCAGCAGCTTAGAAGTCAGGACTAATGAAGCTTTCTTT
D gene: TRBD2; clone size: once; J gene: TRBJ2-7; V gene: TRBV27; CDR3 protein: CASSRLAGFYEQYF; CDR3 DNA: TGTGCCAGCAGTAGACTAGCGGGTTTCTACGAGCAGTACTTC
D gene: TRBD1; clone size: .; J gene: TRBJ2-1; V gene: TRBV28; CDR3 protein: CASSSGTGYGQGIF; CDR3 DNA: TGTGCCAGCAGTTCAGGGACAGGTTATGGCCAAGGGATCTTC
D gene: .; clone size: .; J gene: TRBJ1-2; V gene: TRBV5-1; CDR3 protein: CASSPSSDGYTF; CDR3 DNA: TGCGCCAGCAGCCCGTCAAGCGATGGCTACACCTTC
D gene: TRBD1; clone size: .; J gene: TRBJ1-1; V gene: TRBV4-3; CDR3 protein: CASSLLTGDYTEAFF; CDR3 DNA: TGCGCCAGCAGCCTTCTGACAGGGGACTACACTGAAGCTTTCTTT
D gene: .; clone size: .; J gene: TRBJ1-5; V gene: TRBV19; CDR3 protein: CASNLGGSQPQHF; CDR3 DNA: TGTGCCAGTAATCTGGGGGGAAGCCAGCCCCAGCATTTT
D gene: .; clone size: .; J gene: TRBJ1-1; V gene: TRBV7-9; CDR3 protein: CASSPRGTEAFF; CDR3 DNA: TGTGCCAGCAGTCCCAGGGGCACTGAAGCTTTCTTT
D gene: TRBD2; clone size: .; J gene: TRBJ2-4; V gene: TRBV2; CDR3 protein: CASREGLGQNIQYF; CDR3 DNA: TGTGCCAGCAGGGAGGGACTAGGCCAAAACATTCAGTACTTC
D gene: .; clone size: .; J gene: TRBJ1-5; V gene: TRBV2; CDR3 protein: CASSVPRGGDVGQPQHF; CDR3 DNA: TGTGCCAGCAGTGTTCCCCGGGGGGGCGATGTGGGTCAGCCCCAGCATTTT
D gene: TRBD1; clone size: .; J gene: TRBJ1-2; V gene: TRBV4-2; CDR3 protein: CASSPGTGESIYGYTF; CDR3 DNA: TGTGCCAGCAGCCCTGGGACAGGCGAGAGTATCTATGGCTACACCTTC
D gene: .; clone size: .; J gene: TRBJ2-2; V gene: TRBV14; CDR3 protein: CAHAGGTGELFF; CDR3 DNA: TGTGCCCACGCCGGGGGAACCGGGGAGCTGTTTTTT
D gene: TRBD1; clone size: .; J gene: TRBJ1-4; V gene: TRBV5-4; CDR3 protein: CASSWTQGAERATNEKLFF; CDR3 DNA: TGTGCCAGCAGCTGGACCCAGGGGGCGGAACGGGCGACTAATGAAAAACTGTTTTTT
D gene: TRBD2; clone size: .; J gene: TRBJ2-7; V gene: TRBV6-1; CDR3 protein: CASSEGLAGGYYEQYF; CDR3 DNA: TGTGCCAGCAGTGAAGGACTAGCGGGAGGATACTACGAGCAGTACTTC
D gene: .; clone size: .; J gene: TRBJ2-7; V gene: TRBV6-5; CDR3 protein: CASSYSSSSYEQYF; CDR3 DNA: TGTGCCAGCAGTTACTCGAGTAGCTCCTACGAGCAGTACTTC
D gene: TRBD1; clone size: .; J gene: TRBJ2-7; V gene: TRBV10-3; CDR3 protein: CAISRQGSYEQYF; CDR3 DNA: TGTGCCATCAGTCGACAGGGCTCCTACGAGCAGTACTTC
D gene: .; clone size: .; J gene: TRBJ1-4; V gene: TRBV27; CDR3 protein: CASSFNLGGPEKLFF; CDR3 DNA: TGTGCCAGCAGTTTCAATTTGGGGGGACCTGAAAAACTGTTTTTT
D gene: .; clone size: .; J gene: TRBJ1-3; V gene: TRBV6-4; CDR3 protein: CASSDKPKVPRGSGNTIYF; CDR3 DNA: TGTGCCAGCAGTGACAAACCTAAAGTACCAAGGGGGTCTGGAAACACCATATATTTT
D gene: .; clone size: .; J gene: TRBJ2-2; V gene: TRBV11-3; CDR3 protein: CASSPPGFSTGELFF; CDR3 DNA: TGTGCCAGCAGCCCTCCAGGTTTTTCTACCGGGGAGCTGTTTTTT
D gene: .; clone size: .; J gene: TRBJ1-1; V gene: TRBV2; CDR3 protein: CASNEGPGTNTEAFF; CDR3 DNA: TGTGCCAGCAACGAAGGGCCGGGAACGAACACTGAAGCTTTCTTT
D gene: .; clone size: .; J gene: TRBJ2-1; V gene: TRBV11-2; CDR3 protein: CASSFQVSYNEQFF; CDR3 DNA: TGTGCCAGCAGCTTCCAGGTCTCCTACAATGAGCAGTTCTTC
D gene: .; clone size: .; J gene: TRBJ2-7; V gene: TRBV14; CDR3 protein: CASSQRDYEQYF; CDR3 DNA: TGTGCCAGCAGCCAGCGGGACTACGAGCAGTACTTC
D gene: .; clone size: .; J gene: TRBJ2-6; V gene: TRBV9; CDR3 protein: CASSDSNRASGANVLTF; CDR3 DNA: TGTGCCAGCAGCGACAGTAACAGGGCCTCTGGGGCCAACGTCCTGACTTTC
D gene: .; clone size: .; J gene: TRBJ2-1; V gene: TRBV4-3; CDR3 protein: CASSQDLSSPVQFF; CDR3 DNA: TGCGCCAGCAGCCAAGACTTGAGCTCCCCGGTGCAGTTCTTC
D gene: TRBD1; clone size: .; J gene: TRBJ2-1; V gene: TRBV10-2; CDR3 protein: CASSTPGGSYNEQFF; CDR3 DNA: TGCGCCAGCAGCACCCCAGGGGGATCGTACAATGAGCAGTTCTTC
D gene: TRBD2; clone size: .; J gene: TRBJ2-1; V gene: TRBV4-1; CDR3 protein: CASSQEGTSGRYEQFF; CDR3 DNA: TGCGCCAGCAGCCAAGAAGGTACTAGCGGGAGGTATGAGCAGTTCTTC
D gene: .; clone size: .; J gene: TRBJ1-5; V gene: TRBV4-1; CDR3 protein: CASSQDRVTNQPQHF; CDR3 DNA: TGCGCCAGCAGCCAAGACAGGGTTACCAATCAGCCCCAGCATTTT
D gene: .; clone size: .; J gene: TRBJ2-3; V gene: TRBV28; CDR3 protein: CASRGLTSTDTQYF; CDR3 DNA: TGTGCCAGCAGAGGACTAACTTCCACAGATACGCAGTATTTT
D gene: .; clone size: .; J gene: TRBJ2-1; V gene: TRBV30; CDR3 protein: CAWTPDIYNEQFF; CDR3 DNA: TGTGCCTGGACCCCGGACATCTACAATGAGCAGTTCTTC
D gene: TRBD2; clone size: .; J gene: TRBJ2-2; V gene: TRBV11-2; CDR3 protein: CASSFLAGNTGELFF; CDR3 DNA: TGTGCCAGCAGCTTCCTAGCGGGAAACACCGGGGAGCTGTTTTTT
D gene: .; clone size: once; J gene: TRBJ2-7; V gene: TRBV6-1; CDR3 protein: CASSTGYEQYF; CDR3 DNA: TGTGCCAGCAGTACAGGGTACGAGCAGTACTTC
D gene: .; clone size: .; J gene: TRBJ2-1; V gene: TRBV27; CDR3 protein: CASSFQLERGLQYEQFF; CDR3 DNA: TGTGCCAGCAGTTTTCAACTGGAGCGAGGACTACAATATGAGCAGTTCTTC
D gene: .; clone size: .; J gene: TRBJ2-7; V gene: TRBV7-2; CDR3 protein: CASSLGPSYEQYF; CDR3 DNA: TGTGCCAGCAGCTTAGGACCTAGCTACGAGCAGTACTTC
D gene: .; clone size: .; J gene: TRBJ1-1; V gene: TRBV28; CDR3 protein: CAARTANTEAFF; CDR3 DNA: TGTGCCGCCAGGACAGCTAACACTGAAGCTTTCTTT
D gene: TRBD2; clone size: .; J gene: TRBJ2-1; V gene: TRBV4-1; CDR3 protein: CASSQLAGVYNEQFF; CDR3 DNA: TGCGCCAGCAGCCAACTAGCGGGAGTCTACAATGAGCAGTTCTTC
D gene: .; clone size: .; J gene: TRBJ1-5; V gene: TRBV27; CDR3 protein: CASSYTGTQPQHF; CDR3 DNA: TGTGCCAGCAGCTATACAGGGACTCAGCCCCAGCATTTT
D gene: .; clone size: .; J gene: TRBJ1-2; V gene: TRBV19; CDR3 protein: CASSIDPGQSGYTF; CDR3 DNA: TGTGCCAGTAGTATAGACCCGGGACAATCTGGCTACACCTTC
D gene: .; clone size: .; J gene: TRBJ2-3; V gene: TRBV28; CDR3 protein: CASSLTITTDTQYF; CDR3 DNA: TGTGCCAGCAGTTTAACTATAACCACAGATACGCAGTATTTT